These 30 T cell receptor beta chains came from one sample sequenced in a study of T cell responses to AZD1222 COVID-19 vaccine. Sequencing was performed with immunoSEQ multiplex PCR; in TCRdb, only in-frame clones are kept and a portion is missing. The sample carries about 84,000 clones, approximately 83% recorded once. Specimen: peripheral blood, collected 28 days after the second AZD1222 dose. Every receptor here comes from an adult who received the AZD1222 COVID-19 vaccine.

The chain uses TRBV3-1 (or the pseudogene TRBV3-2) and TRBJ2-2, with D tentatively TRBD1 or TRBD2 (5 bases each). The ends were cut back, 4 bases at V and 5 bases at J, with 8 bases in the middle. Germline V gives CDR1 LGHDT, CDR2 YNNKEL (reference sequence). The CDR3 has 13 amino acids. The CDR3 coding sequence is TGTGCCAGCAGCCTCGAGGGGACCGGGGAGCTGTTTTTT. It specifies CASSLEGTGELFF.

The chain employs TRBV4-2 and TRBJ1-3; TRBD1 aligns across 7 bases. The CDR3 extends over 17 amino acids. The germline V gene encodes CDR1 LGHNA and CDR2 YNFKEQ. V trimming: 4 bases; J trimming: 0 bases; junction bases outside the gene matches: 9. The chain's CDR3 is CASSLETGRRSGNTIYF. The CDR3 nucleotides are TGTGCCAGCAGCCTCGAGACAGGGAGACGCTCTGGAAACACCATATATTTT.

This chain links TRBV29-1 with TRBJ2-5, with no clear D. The length of the CDR3 is 12 residues. Germline V gene data show CDR1 as SQVTM and CDR2 as ANQGSEA. V lost 6 bases to trimming and J lost 1 base, with 9 bases between them. CDR3 region: CSVDRTQETQYF. The CDR3 region has the DNA TGCAGCGTGGATAGGACCCAAGAGACCCAGTACTTC. Looking up the rest from reference TRBV29-1 and TRBJ2-5 gives the full variable domain: SAVISQKPSRDICQRGTSLTIQCQVDSQVTMMFWYRQQPGQSLTLIATANQGSEATYESGFVIDKFPISRPNLTFSTLTVSNMSPEDSSIYLCSVDRTQETQYFGPGTRLLVL.

This chain joins TRBV9 and TRBJ1-6; D remains ambiguous. The CDR3 has 15 amino acids. Germline V gives CDR1 SGDLS, CDR2 YYNGEE. V lost 3 bases and J lost 2, with 9 bases in between. The CDR3 region has the DNA TGTGCCAGCAGCGAAAGAGGGACCTATAATTCACCCCTCCACTTT. This codes for CASSERGTYNSPLHF.

The J gene is TRBJ2-5, the V gene TRBV5-1; the D gene is possibly TRBD2 (6 bases). The germline V and J ends were trimmed by 2 bases and 5 bases, with 16 bases remaining between them. CDR3 length equals 15 residues. CDR1 is SGHRS and CDR2 is YFSETQ in the germline V gene. The CDR3 is CASSFGAGYGETQYF. DNA for the CDR3: TGCGCCAGCAGCTTCGGGGCGGGATATGGGGAGACCCAGTACTTC.

The chain joins TRBV6-5 to TRBJ1-5; D remains ambiguous. V lost 6 bases, J lost 6 bases, and 12 bases lay in between. The CDR3 covers 13 residues. Germline lookup yields CDR1 MNHEY and CDR2 SVGAGI. This CDR3 reads CASSHHAGQPQHF. The CDR3 nucleotides are TGTGCCAGCAGCCACCACGCCGGTCAGCCCCAGCATTTT.

The J gene is TRBJ2-1, the V gene TRBV28; D ambiguous. This CDR3 is 11 amino acids long. Trimming cost V 9 bases and J 0 bases, with 3 bases left between them. Germline CDR1 and CDR2: MDHEN and SYDVKM. Here the CDR3 reads CASLSYNEQFF. The CDR3 nucleotides read TGTGCCAGTCTCTCCTACAATGAGCAGTTCTTC.

The rearrangement uses TRBV4-2 and TRBJ1-3; 9 bases are shared with TRBD1. V lost 3 bases to trimming and J lost 2 bases; unmatched junction nucleotides: 5. Germline CDR1 is LGHNA and CDR2 is YNFKEQ. The CDR3 covers 16 residues. The CDR3 protein is CASSQVRQGAGNTIYF. The CDR3 DNA follows: TGTGCCAGCAGCCAGGTCAGACAGGGGGCTGGAAACACCATATATTTT.

This clone is medium-sized (0.01 to 0.1%) within its sample. Distinct nucleotide sequences in the sample also encode this CDR3. The chain recombines TRBV28 with TRBJ1-2; 9 positions match TRBD1. V lost 6 bases and J lost 4; bases outside the gene matches: 6. The CDR3 sequence is 14 residues long. Per germline, CDR1 MDHEN and CDR2 SYDVKM. The CDR3 reads CASRGTGRGYGYTF. The CDR3 DNA sequence: TGTGCCAGCAGGGGGACAGGGCGAGGCTATGGCTACACCTTC.

The V and J genes are TRBV28 and TRBJ2-1; D remains unclear. CDR1 and CDR2 (germline): MDHEN, SYDVKM. The CDR3 length is 17 residues. Trimming stripped 5 bases from V and 3 bases from J, with 20 bases between. In DNA form, the CDR3 reads TGTGCCAGCAGTAACCCCCTGAGTGGTGAACGCTACAATGAGCAGTTCTTC. It is translated as CASSNPLSGERYNEQFF.

This clone has more than one count but fewer than ten. The chain employs TRBV5-8 and TRBJ1-2, with D tentatively TRBD1 (6 bases). The V end was cut by 1 base, the J end by 2 bases, with 15 bases between. The CDR3 contains 16 residues. CDR1 is SGHTS and CDR2 is YDEGEE in the germline V gene. Written as DNA, the CDR3 is TGTGCCAGCAGCTTGAACTCAGGGGCCTTCAACTATGGCTACACCTTC. It is translated as CASSLNSGAFNYGYTF.

The rearrangement joins TRBV6-2 or TRBV6-3 to TRBJ2-7, with D unresolved. The CDR3 sequence is 14 residues long. V was cut by 3 bases and J by 5 bases, with 14 bases left in between. The germline V gene encodes CDR1 MNHEY and CDR2 SVGEGT. The DNA for the CDR3 is TGTGCCAGCAGTTATACAGACCCCTACCACGAGCAGTACTTC. It yields the protein CASSYTDPYHEQYF.

The chain recombines TRBV5-6 with TRBJ2-7, with 14 bases that match TRBD2. V lost 0 bases to trimming and J lost 3 bases; unmatched junction nucleotides: 5. This CDR3 is built from 17 residues. Germline V gene lookup returns CDR1 SGHDT and CDR2 YYEEEE. CDR3 sequence (DNA): TGTGCCAGCAGCTTGGGACTAGCGGGAGGGCCGGGCTACGAGCAGTACTTC. It yields the protein CASSLGLAGGPGYEQYF.

The chain joins TRBV2 to TRBJ1-5; 7 bases are shared with TRBD1. The CDR3 is 12 residues long. The trim removed 5 bases at V and 7 bases at J, leaving 2 bases unmatched. The germline gives CDR1 SNHLY, CDR2 FYNNEI. The CDR3 sequence: CASSRGPQPQHF. In DNA form, the CDR3 reads TGTGCCAGCAGTAGGGGGCCCCAGCCCCAGCATTTT.

V usage is TRBV6-5 and J usage is TRBJ1-1, with TRBD1 matching over 7 bases. The V segment lost 3 bases and the J segment 11 bases; nucleotides outside the gene matches: 15. This CDR3 is built from 15 residues. Germline CDR1 is MNHEY and CDR2 is SVGAGI. In nucleotides, the CDR3 is TGTGCCAGCAGTTATTCCGACAGGGCACCAAGGGGGGCTTTCTTT. Its translation: CASSYSDRAPRGAFF.

The chain employs TRBV9 and TRBJ1-1, with D possibly being TRBD1 (6 bases). Germline CDR1 and CDR2: SGDLS and YYNGEE. This CDR3 has 14 residues. Trimming cost V 3 bases and J 0 bases, with 9 bases left between them. For the CDR3, the DNA is TGTGCCAGCAGCGCGGGACAAGTGAACACTGAAGCTTTCTTT. Protein: CASSAGQVNTEAFF.

The chain links TRBV28 to TRBJ1-2; D is perhaps TRBD1 (5 bases). The CDR3 has 16 amino acids. Trimming shortened V by 5 bases and J by 8 bases, and 24 bases separated the two germline ends. CDR1 and CDR2 from the germline V gene are MDHEN and SYDVKM. The CDR3 loop reads CASSIPLQAWGGGYTF. As DNA, the CDR3 is TGTGCCAGCAGTATCCCCCTACAGGCCTGGGGTGGAGGCTACACCTTC.

The chain combines TRBV6-5 with TRBJ2-5; D is perhaps TRBD1 or TRBD2 (5 bases each). This CDR3 has 13 residues. Trimming took 6 bases from V and 1 from J, leaving 9 bases between them. Germline V CDR1 and CDR2: MNHEY, SVGAGI. The CDR3 loop is CASSWGPQETQYF. CDR3 in DNA: TGTGCCAGCAGCTGGGGACCCCAAGAGACCCAGTACTTC.

The chain combines TRBV5-1 with TRBJ1-6; TRBD1 aligns across 7 bases. V trimming: 0 bases; J trimming: 6 bases; junction bases outside the gene matches: 3. Germline V gene lookup returns CDR1 SGHRS and CDR2 YFSETQ. CDR3 length: 15 residues. CDR3 residues: CASSLASGGNSPLHF. CDR3 nucleotide sequence: TGCGCCAGCAGCTTGGCGTCAGGGGGTAATTCACCCCTCCACTTT.

The chain has TRBV5-5 and TRBJ2-6; D is possibly TRBD1 (5 bases). The CDR3 length is 19 residues. V was clipped by 2 bases and J by 0 bases, with 18 bases between them. Germline V gene data show CDR1 as SGHKS and CDR2 as YYEKEE (reference sequence). CDR3 amino acids: CASSLIPDTLSSGANVLTF. Here the CDR3 DNA reads TGTGCCAGCAGCTTAATACCGGACACTTTAAGCTCTGGGGCCAACGTCCTGACTTTC.

J is TRBJ1-2 and V is TRBV27; 7 bases fit TRBD1. The CDR3 length is 16 residues. Trimming took 7 bases from V and 4 from J; bases not matched to a gene: 15. From germline, CDR1 is MNHEY and CDR2 SMNVEV (reference sequence). The CDR3 nucleotides are TGTGCCAGCACTCCCTCCTTCGCAGGGGGAGTCTATGGCTACACCTTC. It codes for CASTPSFAGGVYGYTF.

Points on this clone: One end of the junction does not line up with germline, which may come from a read error. The rearrangement joins TRBV18 to TRBJ2-3, with a tentative D call TRBD1 (5 bases). The CDR3 has 11 residues. CDR1 and CDR2 from the germline V gene are KGHSH and LQKENI. The CDR3 loop is CASSDRYPVDF. CDR3 in DNA: TGTGCCAGCTCAGACAGATACCCTGTGGATTTT.

The chain is built from TRBV18 and TRBJ2-2; weak D call: TRBD2 (6 bases). The V end was cut by 1 base, the J end by 5 bases, with 20 bases between. The V gene's germline CDR1 is KGHSH and CDR2 LQKENI. There are 18 residues in the CDR3. The CDR3 sequence is CASSPLVGGIFGTGELFF. The CDR3, as DNA: TGTGCCAGCTCACCACTCGTTGGCGGGATTTTTGGTACCGGGGAGCTGTTTTTT.

The chain is built from TRBV6-6 and TRBJ2-2, with 7 bases fitting TRBD1. This CDR3 is built from 15 residues. The germline gives CDR1 MNHNY, CDR2 SVGAGI (reference sequence). Trimming at V came to 7 bases and at J to 2 bases, leaving 7 bases not matched to a gene. CDR3 in amino acids: CASIPRDRNTGELFF. The CDR3 DNA is TGTGCCAGCATCCCACGGGACAGAAACACCGGGGAGCTGTTTTTT.

The chain combines TRBV19 with TRBJ1-3; D gene unclear. CDR1 LNHDA and CDR2 SQIVND come from the germline V gene (reference sequence). The CDR3 consists of 12 residues. V was clipped by 4 bases and J by 8 bases, with 9 bases between them. For the CDR3, the DNA is TGTGCCAGTAGTACGCAACTGGACACCATATATTTT. It specifies CASSTQLDTIYF.

V is TRBV9 and J is TRBJ2-1; D might be TRBD2 (6 bases). Per germline, CDR1 SGDLS and CDR2 YYNGEE. Between the trimmed V and J ends, which lost 0 bases and 4 bases, there was a span of 11 bases. This CDR3 region has 15 residues. CDR3 bases: TGTGCCAGCAGCGTAGCGCGGGGTGATTACAATGAGCAGTTCTTC. Translated, it gives CASSVARGDYNEQFF.

The CDR3 here is CASSVVGSHTEAFF. The DNA for the CDR3 is TGTGCCAGCAGCGTAGTAGGCAGCCACACTGAAGCTTTCTTT. The gene calls are TRBV9 and TRBJ1-1, with D uncertain. Germline lookup yields CDR1 SGDLS and CDR2 YYNGEE. The CDR3 totals 14 residues. The ends were cut back, 0 bases at V and 3 bases at J, with 9 bases in the middle. The full variable domain, with the rest looked up from reference TRBV9 and TRBJ1-1, is DSGVTQTPKHLITATGQRVTLRCSPRSGDLSVYWYQQSLDQGLQFLIQYYNGEERAKGNILERFSAQQFPDLHSELNLSSLELGDSALYFCASSVVGSHTEAFFGQGTRLTVV.

This clone turned up a few times. The gene calls are TRBV18 and TRBJ2-7; D is uncertain. The germline gives CDR1 KGHSH, CDR2 LQKENI. Trimming took off 6 bases at V and 7 bases at J, with 25 bases between the two ends. The CDR3 covers 16 residues. This chain's CDR3 is CASSQDEPSILEEQYF. The CDR3 nucleotides read TGTGCCAGCTCGCAAGACGAGCCATCAATTCTCGAGGAGCAGTACTTC. The full variable domain, its missing parts supplied by reference TRBV18 and TRBJ2-7, is NAGVMQNPRHLVRRRGQEARLRCSPMKGHSHVYWYRQLPEEGLKFMVYLQKENIIDESGMPKERFSAEFPKEGPSILRIQQVVRGDSAAYFCASSQDEPSILEEQYFGPGTRLTVT.

The chain is built from TRBV6-5 and TRBJ1-1; D call uncertain. This CDR3 region has 11 residues. Trimming stripped 7 bases from V and 7 bases from J, with 10 bases between. The germline CDR1 and CDR2 sequences are MNHEY and SVGAGI. The CDR3 DNA reads as TGTGCCAGCACCCACTCGGGTGAAGCTTTCTTT. It translates to CASTHSGEAFF.

V and J are TRBV10-3 and TRBJ1-1; D is perhaps TRBD1 (6 bases). CDR3 size: 15 residues. Deletions cut 2 bases from V and 5 bases from J, with 15 bases between. CDR1 ENHRY and CDR2 SYGVKD come from the germline V gene. The CDR3 loop is CAISERTGGKTEAFF. CDR3 nucleotide sequence: TGTGCCATCAGTGAGAGGACGGGGGGCAAAACTGAAGCTTTCTTT.